This is a list of T cell receptor beta chains from one sample in a study of T cell changes during pregnancy in multiple sclerosis. The table came from immunoSEQ multiplex PCR; TCRdb's copy has only in-frame clones and leaves some out. The data contain approximately 100,000 clones, 75% to 95% of them singletons. Sequenced here: peripheral blood, sampled in the second trimester of pregnancy. These TCRs come from a female donor with multiple sclerosis, enrolled in a pregnancy study. CDR3s include the opening cysteine and the closing phenylalanine or tryptophan. A D gene is named only where the DNA matches it firmly. Size values are once, few and many counts, or a class for expanded clones, and some rows have none.

v_gene	d_gene	abundance	j_gene	CDR3nt	CDR3aa
TRBV29-1	TRBD1	NA	TRBJ1-5	TGCAGCGACAGGGGATATAGCAATCAGCCCCAGCATTTT	CSDRGYSNQPQHF
TRBV5-6	TRBD1	NA	TRBJ2-7	TGTGCCAGCAGAATTACAGGGGAGCCCACCTACGAGCAGTACTTC	CASRITGEPTYEQYF
TRBV2	TRBD2	NA	TRBJ2-3	TGTGCCAGCATTCGACGGACTAGCGGGAGTGATACGCAGTATTTT	CASIRRTSGSDTQYF
TRBV11-3	TRBD2	few	TRBJ2-1	TGTGCCAGCAGCTTTAGGGGACTAGGTCTCGATGAGCAGTTCTTC	CASSFRGLGLDEQFF
TRBV5-1	NA	NA	TRBJ2-7	TGCGCCAGCAGCCGGGACTCCTACGAGCAGTACTTC	CASSRDSYEQYF
TRBV7-8	TRBD2	NA	TRBJ2-1	TGTGCCAGCAGCCCCCTAGCGGGAGGGCCTAATGAGCAGTTCTTC	CASSPLAGGPNEQFF
TRBV7-2	TRBD2	once	TRBJ2-7	TGTGCCAGCAGCTTAGTACTAGCGGGAGGGTGGGAGCAGTACTTC	CASSLVLAGGWEQYF
TRBV10-3	TRBD2	NA	TRBJ2-3	TGTGCCACCCTTAGCGGGAATACGCAGTATTTT	CATLSGNTQYF
TRBV7-9	NA	once	TRBJ2-7	TGTGCCAGCAGCCACGAGGGACTTCCTTACGAGCAGTACTTC	CASSHEGLPYEQYF
TRBV15	TRBD1	NA	TRBJ2-3	TGTGCCACTGCCCCGGGACAGAGCACAGATACGCAGTATTTT	CATAPGQSTDTQYF
TRBV2	NA	NA	TRBJ1-5	TGTGCCAGCAGTGAAGCGCCCACAGGGCCCAATCAGCCCCAGCATTTT	CASSEAPTGPNQPQHF
TRBV9	TRBD1	NA	TRBJ2-3	TGTGCCAGCAGCGCCCGGGACAGGGCGAGTGCGGATACGCAGTATTTT	CASSARDRASADTQYF